The clone carrying this T cell receptor beta chain showed up just a few times. What it binds is unknown. Unsorted PBMC DNA was sequenced on ten immunoSEQ deep assay plates. Measured with immunoSEQ multiplex PCR; TCRdb has only the in-frame clones, and not every one. The top ten clones hold around 13% of a sample with hundreds of thousands of clones, about 85% of them seen once. With V trimmed by 10 bases and J by 5 bases, 7 bases remained unmatched. Germline V gene lookup returns CDR1 ENHRY and CDR2 SYGVKD. This CDR3 is 13 amino acids long. These data come from a study of shared clonotypes between healthy human individuals. Study outcomes and limitations: Few donors restricted represented genetic and exposure-history diversity. Blood was the sole source, and tissue repertoires probably differ.

Healthy HIV-negative adults without recent acute infections or vaccinations served as donors. This sequence originates from a middle-aged woman in good health. Some clones in this sample may be carry-over from other donors' samples. The chain couples TRBV10-3 to TRBJ2-7; TRBD1 matches 11 bases. The sample consisted of PBMCs. The DNA of the CDR3 is TGTGCCACCGGGACAGGGGGTATCGACGAGCAGTACTTC. This codes for CATGTGGIDEQYF.